What follows is one TCR beta chain and its context. No antigen is known for it. The data are from a study of blood T cells in healthy people across ages. Study results and limitations: One million T cells yielded diversity estimates that were considered underestimates. Naive CD4+ cells and diversity were both higher in long-lived donors than in aged donors.

V was cut by 1 base and J by 1 base, with 9 bases left in between. The germline V gene encodes CDR1 LGHNA and CDR2 YSLEER. The CDR3 length is 15 residues. Primers used in a second PCR of about 7 to 12 cycles were a sample-barcoded 5' primer and a J-beta primer mix. All samples gave at least 2.5 million CDR3-containing paired-end reads. TCRdb reprocessed the 5' RACE reads with MiXCR, giving one entry per CDR3 protein. The sample has over 1,500,000 distinct CDR3 sequences, about 39% seen once. The receptor comes from a human donor in good health. V and J are TRBV4-3 and TRBJ2-3; D gene unclear. Sequenced material: blood. The DNA of the CDR3 is TGCGCCAGCAGCCAAGGTAGCCTCGGCACAGATACGCAGTATTTT. This codes for CASSQGSLGTDTQYF.